A selection of T cell receptor beta chains follows, all from one sample in a study of blood T cell repertoires in COVID-19. The table came from immunoSEQ multiplex PCR; TCRdb's copy has only in-frame clones and leaves some out. The data show under 150,000 clones, roughly 90% seen once. The sequenced sample consisted of peripheral blood. Receptor source: a man aged 45-65 years with active or convalescent COVID-19. Both conserved end residues are part of each CDR3. A D gene is named only where the DNA matches it firmly. Clone sizes are given selectively: once, few, many, or a class where the clone is expanded.

>TRBJ2-1|NA|NA|TRBV27
CASSPLGDNEQFF
TGTGCCAGCAGTCCCCTCGGGGACAATGAGCAGTTCTTC
>TRBJ1-6|NA|NA|TRBV5-1
CASSLKTARVSPLHF
TGCGCCAGCAGCTTGAAGACCGCCAGGGTTTCACCCCTCCACTTT
>TRBJ2-5|NA|NA|TRBV7-9
CASSPLGGKETQYF
TGTGCCAGCAGCCCCTTAGGAGGGAAAGAGACCCAGTACTTC
>TRBJ2-1|NA|TRBD2|TRBV7-6
CASSRRTSGISYNEQFF
TGTGCCAGCAGCCGGCGGACTAGCGGGATTTCCTACAATGAGCAGTTCTTC
>TRBJ2-6|NA|NA|TRBV30
CAWSRRQVGSGANVLTF
TGTGCCTGGAGTCGGCGACAGGTCGGGTCTGGGGCCAACGTCCTGACTTTC
>TRBJ2-7|NA|TRBD2|TRBV5-1
CASSLDSGTSGTGEQYF
TGCGCCAGCAGCTTGGATTCGGGGACTAGCGGGACGGGTGAGCAGTACTTC
>TRBJ1-5|few|NA|TRBV5-5
CASSLAQESNQPQHF
TGTGCCAGCAGCTTGGCCCAGGAAAGCAATCAGCCCCAGCATTTT
>TRBJ2-1|NA|NA|TRBV24-1
CATSDLRPQGGQFF
TGTGCCACCAGTGATTTGCGGCCCCAGGGGGGCCAGTTCTTC
>TRBJ1-2|NA|TRBD1|TRBV7-6
CASRSLGTDGYTF
TGTGCCAGCAGGTCTCTGGGGACAGATGGCTACACCTTC
>TRBJ2-7|NA|TRBD1|TRBV2
CASSAPLNDRGLSYEQYF
TGTGCCAGCAGCGCTCCCTTGAACGACAGGGGGCTATCCTACGAGCAGTACTTC
>TRBJ2-5|NA|NA|TRBV4-2
CASSQDGQQETQYF
TGTGCCAGCAGCCAAGATGGTCAGCAAGAGACCCAGTACTTC
>TRBJ2-4|NA|NA|TRBV19
CASGEREHIQYF
TGTGCCAGTGGGGAGAGGGAGCACATTCAGTACTTC
>TRBJ2-5|NA|TRBD2|TRBV5-4
CASSLAGGETQYF
TGTGCCAGCAGCCTAGCGGGAGGAGAGACCCAGTACTTC
>TRBJ1-4|once|NA|TRBV5-1
CASSLSGINEKLFF
TGCGCCAGCAGCTTGTCAGGAATTAATGAAAAACTGTTTTTT
>TRBJ2-1|NA|TRBD2|TRBV19
CASGASGRSSYNEQFF
TGTGCCAGTGGGGCTAGCGGGAGAAGCTCCTACAATGAGCAGTTCTTC
>TRBJ2-7|NA|TRBD1|TRBV29-1
CSVRTGGAYEQYF
TGCAGCGTTAGAACAGGGGGCGCCTACGAGCAGTACTTC
>TRBJ2-1|few|TRBD1|TRBV2
CASGKDRGDEQFF
TGTGCCAGCGGGAAGGACAGGGGTGATGAGCAGTTCTTC
>TRBJ2-5|NA|TRBD2|TRBV7-8
CASSPWTSGRARETQYF
TGTGCCAGCAGCCCCTGGACTAGCGGGAGGGCGAGAGAGACCCAGTACTTC
>TRBJ2-1|NA|TRBD2|TRBV7-8
CASSLGPLAGIYNEQFF
TGTGCCAGCAGCTTAGGTCCGCTAGCGGGAATCTACAATGAGCAGTTCTTC
>TRBJ2-1|NA|TRBD2|TRBV11-3
CASSLRVGGVQNEQFF
TGTGCCAGCAGCTTAAGGGTGGGAGGGGTACAGAATGAGCAGTTCTTC
>TRBJ1-1|NA|NA|TRBV19
CASSRRLGEDTEAFF
TGTGCCAGTTCCCGAAGACTTGGGGAGGACACTGAAGCTTTCTTT
>TRBJ2-2|NA|TRBD2|TRBV7-6
CASSLVLAGAGNTGELFF
TGTGCCAGCAGCTTAGTCCTAGCGGGAGCGGGGAACACCGGGGAGCTGTTTTTT
>TRBJ2-7|NA|TRBD2|TRBV28
CASSELAGGRRNEQYF
TGTGCCAGCAGTGAGCTAGCGGGAGGGCGGCGAAACGAGCAGTACTTC
>TRBJ2-4|NA|NA|TRBV2
CASSVVGGKNIQYF
TGTGCCAGCAGTGTGGTAGGGGGCAAAAACATTCAGTACTTC